The 8 T cell receptor beta chains in this list originate from one sample, sequenced in a study of OX40 agonist ivuxolimab in advanced cancers. Some clones are missing from TCRdb's copy, which holds only in-frame ones; the method was immunoSEQ multiplex PCR. Of roughly 70,000 clones in the sample, roughly four fifths are singletons; the top ten hold approximately 5.2%. The starting material was CD4+ or CD8+ T cells sorted from blood, obtained in a trial of the OX40 agonist ivuxolimab. The receptor source for this set is an adult with an advanced solid tumor such as melanoma, head and neck, liver or kidney cancer.

The CDR3 protein is CASSSPGRVGQYF. The CDR3 DNA reads as TGTGCCAGCAGCTCACCGGGGAGAGTGGGGCAGTACTTC. This sequence joins TRBV7-2 and TRBJ2-7; maybe TRBD2 (5 bases). Germline V lookup: CDR1 SGHTA, CDR2 FQGNSA. Trimming pared 4 bases from V and 9 bases from J, leaving 16 bases between. The CDR3 loop spans 13 amino acids.

The V and J genes are TRBV7-2 and TRBJ2-3, with D tentatively TRBD2 (5 bases). In germline, CDR1 is SGHTA, CDR2 FQGNSA. The V and J ends lost 2 bases and 4 bases respectively, with 7 bases between them. The CDR3 sequence is 13 residues long. The CDR3 sequence: CASSLREADTQYF. The CDR3 nucleotides read TGTGCCAGCAGCTTACGGGAAGCAGATACGCAGTATTTT.

The chain joins TRBV2 to TRBJ1-4, with a possible D match to TRBD1 (5 bases). With 10 bases removed from V and 8 bases from J, the gap between germline ends came to 20 bases. CDR1 is SNHLY, CDR2 FYNNEI, per germline. The CDR3 runs 14 residues. The CDR3 nucleotides read TGTGCCACCCGCACTGGGACTCGAGGAGAAAAACTGTTTTTT. Its translation: CATRTGTRGEKLFF.

The rearrangement joins TRBV5-1 to TRBJ2-3; 12 positions agree with TRBD1. J gave up 6 bases and V 4 bases, and 6 bases lay outside the gene matches. The CDR3 covers 15 residues. Germline-derived CDR1 and CDR2 are SGHRS and YFSETQ. CDR3 residues: CASSPGTGGDDTQYF. In DNA, the CDR3 is TGCGCCAGCAGCCCGGGGACAGGGGGCGACGATACGCAGTATTTT.

The rearrangement joins TRBV5-1 to TRBJ1-1, with D uncertain. The CDR3 covers 13 residues. V dropped 0 bases and J dropped 0 bases, with 3 bases sitting between them. CDR1 and CDR2 from the germline V gene are SGHRS and YFSETQ. Written as DNA, the CDR3 is TGCGCCAGCAGCTTGGAGTTGAACACTGAAGCTTTCTTT. Protein product: CASSLELNTEAFF.

Here the CDR3 reads CASSHRLAGGGTDTQYF. In DNA, the CDR3 is TGCGCCAGCAGCCATCGACTAGCGGGAGGCGGCACAGATACGCAGTATTTT. The chain links TRBV4-1 to TRBJ2-3; 13 bases line up with TRBD2. V trimming: 3 bases; J trimming: 1 base; junction bases outside the gene matches: 4. Looked up from germline, CDR1 is MGHRA and CDR2 is YSYEKL. The CDR3 extends over 17 amino acids.

The chain combines TRBV9 with TRBJ2-1, with D maybe TRBD2 (5 bases). Between the trimmed V and J ends, which lost 0 bases and 4 bases, there was a span of 8 bases. In germline, CDR1 is SGDLS, CDR2 YYNGEE. This CDR3 contains 14 residues. CDR3 sequence: CASSVAGSYNEQFF. Written as DNA, the CDR3 is TGTGCCAGCAGCGTAGCGGGGAGTTACAATGAGCAGTTCTTC.

The V gene is TRBV9, the J gene TRBJ1-1; the D is unclear. Deletions cut 0 bases from V and 2 bases from J, with 8 bases between. This CDR3 region has 14 residues. The germline V gene encodes CDR1 SGDLS and CDR2 YYNGEE. As DNA, the CDR3 is TGTGCCAGCAGCGTAGACTGGACCAACACTGAAGCTTTCTTT. Translation gives CASSVDWTNTEAFF.